This entry lists 29 T cell receptor beta chains sequenced from one sample in a study of read filtering for tumor transcriptome and immune sequencing. This library used roughly 400 ng RNA and molecular barcoded adaptors spanning alpha/delta and beta/gamma chains. TCRdb re-called the reads with MiXCR, one entry per CDR3 protein. This sample has about 23,000 distinct CDR3 sequences; 12% to 15% occur once, and the top ten carry about 59%. Sequencing was done on a sample of a population of CD138-negative cells sorted from bone marrow. The receptor source for this set is a donor aged 40 or older with multiple myeloma.

This clonotype was recorded many times. The chain carries TRBV7-8 and TRBJ2-7; 7 bases are a match to TRBD2. Trimming took 4 bases from V and 7 from J; bases not matched to a gene: 13. CDR1 and CDR2 (germline): SGHVS, FQNEAQ. This CDR3 contains 15 residues. CDR3: CASSSPRGGTWEQYF. DNA for the CDR3: TGTGCCAGCAGCTCCCCCCGCGGGGGAACCTGGGAGCAGTACTTC.

This clonotype was observed at least ten times. The V and J genes are TRBV7-2 and TRBJ2-1; 8 bases are shared with TRBD1. Per the germline V gene, CDR1 is SGHTA and CDR2 is FQGNSA. Trimming at V came to 5 bases and at J to 0 bases, leaving 3 bases not matched to a gene. This CDR3 region has 15 residues. The DNA for the CDR3 is TGTGCCAGCAGCCCCGGACAGGGCTCCTACAATGAGCAGTTCTTC. Translated, it gives CASSPGQGSYNEQFF.

This clonotype was found many times. The chain links TRBV20-1 to TRBJ2-3, with a possible D match to TRBD2 (5 bases). Germline V gene sequence: CDR1 DFQATT, CDR2 SNEGSKA (reference sequence). The CDR3 is made up of 15 amino acids. Trimming shortened V by 0 bases and J by 6 bases, and 16 bases separated the two germline ends. CDR3 protein: CSARDLRTSADTQYF. In nucleotides, the CDR3 is TGCAGTGCTAGAGATCTCCGGACTTCCGCGGATACGCAGTATTTT.

This clonotype showed up many times. The genes are TRBV4-1 and TRBJ1-3; no firm D call. The CDR3 is 16 residues long. CDR1 is MGHRA and CDR2 is YSYEKL in the germline V gene. V gave up 0 bases and J gave up 0 bases, with 9 bases separating them. This CDR3 reads CASSQDIQTSGNTIYF. CDR3 nucleotide sequence: TGCGCCAGCAGCCAAGATATCCAGACCTCTGGAAACACCATATATTTT.

A remark on this clonotype: A much bigger clone sits one base away, suggesting this may be a read error. The rearrangement uses TRBV29-1 and TRBJ2-1, with D unclear. CDR1 is SQVTM and CDR2 is ANQGSEA in the germline V gene. The CDR3 totals 10 residues. V was trimmed by 6 bases and J by 5 bases, leaving 5 bases between them. The CDR3 DNA sequence: TGCAGCGTCGAGAACAATGAGCAGTTCTTC. As protein: CSVENNEQFF.

This clonotype has a count of ten or more. The chain has TRBV5-1 and TRBJ2-1, with TRBD2 matching over 14 bases. The CDR3 is 16 amino acids. V shed 4 bases, J shed 7 bases, and the junction held 7 bases outside the gene matches. Germline lookup yields CDR1 SGHRS and CDR2 YFSETQ. The DNA of the CDR3 is TGCGCCAGCAGCCCTGGCGGGACTAGCGGGAGAAATGAGCAGTTCTTC. Encoded protein: CASSPGGTSGRNEQFF.

This clonotype was seen once. Germline and junction disagree at one end, which may indicate a read error. The rearrangement uses TRBV29-1 and TRBJ2-7; D possibly corresponds to TRBD1 (6 bases). This CDR3 has 13 amino acids. Germline-derived CDR1 and CDR2 are SQVTM and ANQGSEA. CDR3 in amino acids: CSAAGDTSYKQYF. CDR3 bases: TGCAGCGCCGCCGGGGACACCTCCTACAAGCAGTACTTC.

This clonotype has ten or more counts. The J gene is TRBJ2-3, the V gene TRBV20-1; D perhaps matches TRBD2 (6 bases). V was cut by 7 bases and J by 4 bases, with 12 bases left in between. The germline V gene has CDR1 DFQATT and CDR2 SNEGSKA (reference sequence). This CDR3 spans 12 amino acids. CDR3 bases: TGCAGTGTCGAGGGGAGGTCAGATACGCAGTATTTT. Translating it yields CSVEGRSDTQYF.

At least ten counts were recorded for this clonotype. The V call is TRBV7-2, the J call TRBJ2-2, with TRBD2 identical over 8 bases. The CDR3 is made up of 16 amino acids. Per the germline V gene, CDR1 is SGHTA and CDR2 is FQGNSA. The V and J ends lost 3 bases and 5 bases, in that order; junction bases with no gene match: 8. The CDR3 sequence is CASSFQAGAGTGELFF. CDR3 sequence (DNA): TGTGCCAGCAGCTTCCAAGCGGGAGCAGGAACCGGGGAGCTGTTTTTT.

At least ten counts were recorded for this clonotype. V gene TRBV7-2 combines with J gene TRBJ2-4; 10 nucleotides agree with TRBD2. After removal of 5 bases from V and 1 base from J, the junction contained 23 bases not matched to a gene. The length of the CDR3 is 22 residues. Germline loops: CDR1 SGHTA, CDR2 FQGNSA. The CDR3 DNA follows: TGTGCCAGCAGCCGGTACAGGGCCGGGGAGGCTAGCGGGAGTGGGGCCAAAAACATTCAGTACTTC. It translates to CASSRYRAGEASGSGAKNIQYF.

This clonotype was detected many times. The chain recombines TRBV29-1 with TRBJ1-5; the match to TRBD1 covers 9 bases. This CDR3 region has 13 residues. Losses at the gene ends were 5 bases for V and 2 bases for J; bases not matched to a gene: 1. Germline assignment: CDR1 SQVTM and CDR2 ANQGSEA. CDR3 nucleotide sequence: TGCAGCGTTAGGACAGGGGGCAATCAGCCCCAGCATTTT. It translates to CSVRTGGNQPQHF.

This clonotype was found many times. The CDR3: CASSIKYEQYF. The CDR3 DNA sequence: TGTGCCAGCAGTATAAAATACGAGCAGTACTTC. This chain uses TRBV28 with TRBJ2-7, with no clear D. Trimming took 5 bases from V and 4 from J, leaving 6 bases between them. This CDR3 region has 11 residues. The germline CDR1 and CDR2 sequences are MDHEN and SYDVKM.

The chain links TRBV28 to TRBJ1-5; TRBD1 is a possible D gene (6 bases). The CDR3 extends over 13 amino acids. Trimming pared 4 bases from V and 15 bases from J, leaving 19 bases between. Germline V CDR1 and CDR2: MDHEN, SYDVKM. The CDR3 DNA sequence: TGTGCCAGCAGTTCACGGGGGCCATTTTACCTGCATTTT. It is translated as CASSSRGPFYLHF.

As concerns this clonotype: This may stem from a read error, because a much larger clone lies one nucleotide away. This sequence joins TRBV4-1 and TRBJ2-5; 13 bases map to TRBD2. Germline assignment: CDR1 MGHRA and CDR2 YSYEKL. CDR3 size: 17 residues. The CDR3 region is CASSQTGTSGTEEAQYF. The CDR3 nucleotides are TGCGCCAGCAGCCAAACCGGGACTAGCGGGACCGAAGAGGCCCAGTACTTC.

The sample holds many counts of this clonotype. V gene TRBV7-9 combines with J gene TRBJ2-5; TRBD1 agrees at 8 bases. Germline CDR1 reads SEHNR; CDR2 reads FQNEAQ (reference sequence). After removal of 7 bases from V and 2 bases from J, the junction contained 9 bases not matched to a gene. CDR3 length: 15 amino acids. This CDR3 is CASTSTGVGQETQYF. CDR3 nucleotides: TGTGCCAGCACCTCGACAGGGGTTGGACAAGAGACCCAGTACTTC. The whole variable domain, remainder taken from reference TRBV7-9 and TRBJ2-5, is DTGVSQNPRHKITKRGQNVTFRCDPISEHNRLYWYRQTLGQGPEFLTYFQNEAQLEKSRLLSDRFSAERPKGSFSTLEIQRTEQGDSAMYLCASTSTGVGQETQYFGPGTRLLVL.

CDR3 sequence: CASGWTGDSNQPQYF. The CDR3 nucleotides are TGTGCCAGCGGCTGGACAGGGGATTCCAATCAGCCCCAGTATTTT. V usage is TRBV9 and J usage is TRBJ1-5; 9 positions agree with TRBD1. The DNA end is a closer match to TRBJ2-3, so the J assignment may be wrong. Looked up from germline, CDR1 is SGDLS and CDR2 is YYNGEE. CDR3 size: 15 residues.

This clonotype has at least ten counts. This sequence joins TRBV29-1 and TRBJ2-1, with TRBD2 as a possible D gene (5 bases). The CDR3 runs 13 residues. V dropped 7 bases and J dropped 5 bases, with 15 bases sitting between them. Germline V gene sequence: CDR1 SQVTM, CDR2 ANQGSEA. CDR3 amino acids: CSGSLGGNNEQFF. The CDR3 DNA reads TGCAGCGGGTCCCTCGGAGGAAACAATGAGCAGTTCTTC.

This clonotype occurred many times. The V gene is TRBV29-1, the J gene TRBJ2-3, with unresolved D. CDR3 length equals 15 residues. V was pared by 4 bases and J by 0 bases, with 14 bases between. CDR1 is SQVTM and CDR2 is ANQGSEA in the germline V gene. The CDR3 DNA is TGCAGCGTTGCCTACGACATGCCCAGCACAGATACGCAGTATTTT. Translated: CSVAYDMPSTDTQYF.

This clonotype was found many times. The V gene is TRBV11-2, the J gene TRBJ1-5; maybe TRBD1 (6 bases). The CDR3 sequence is 15 residues long. Germline V gene sequence: CDR1 SGHAT, CDR2 FQNNGV. V was cut by 6 bases and J by 5 bases, with 17 bases left in between. Here the CDR3 reads CASSSIQGPDQPQHF. As DNA, the CDR3 is TGTGCCAGCAGTTCAATACAGGGACCTGATCAGCCCCAGCATTTT.

This clonotype was detected ten times or more. V is TRBV28 and J is TRBJ2-5, with 10 bases aligning to TRBD2. Germline trimming cut 6 bases from V and 1 base from J; bases unmatched to any gene: 2. Germline CDR1 reads MDHEN; CDR2 reads SYDVKM. CDR3 length: 14 residues. The CDR3 region is CASSLAGVQETQYF. As DNA, the CDR3 is TGTGCCAGCAGCCTAGCGGGAGTCCAAGAGACCCAGTACTTC.

The chain is built from TRBV11-2 and TRBJ2-7; D may be TRBD1 (6 bases). Germline CDR1 and CDR2: SGHAT and FQNNGV. The CDR3 is 12 amino acids. Trimming left V 3 bases short and J 4 bases short, with 7 bases between. Here the CDR3 DNA reads TGTGCCAGCAGCTTTGGACAGTACGAGCAGTACTTC. It yields the protein CASSFGQYEQYF.

The table lists this clonotype with many counts. This chain uses TRBV20-1 with TRBJ2-7; D is perhaps TRBD2 (5 bases). CDR3 length: 14 residues. Germline V gene data show CDR1 as DFQATT and CDR2 as SNEGSKA (reference sequence). The V end lost 0 bases, the J end lost 3 bases, and 12 bases lay between the germline ends. Written as DNA, the CDR3 is TGCAGTGCTAGAGATCCGGGATTGGACTACGAGCAGTACTTC. Amino acid sequence: CSARDPGLDYEQYF.

This clonotype was observed a few times. The CDR3 here is CASSPGLAYEQYF. Written as DNA, the CDR3 is TGTGCCAGCAGTCCGGGACTAGCCTACGAGCAGTACTTC. The gene calls are TRBV12-3 or TRBV12-4 and TRBJ2-7; 8 bases are shared with TRBD2. The V and J ends lost 5 bases and 2 bases, in that order; junction bases with no gene match: 2. The CDR3 totals 13 residues.

This clonotype was observed a few times. Since a far larger clone is one base different, this is likely a read error. The V and J genes are TRBV4-2 and TRBJ2-3; TRBD1 is a possible D gene (5 bases). The DNA end is more similar to TRBJ1-5, so the J call may be wrong. CDR1 LGHNA and CDR2 YNFKEQ come from the germline V gene. The CDR3 consists of 15 residues. The CDR3 DNA follows: TGTGCCAGCAGCCCCGGACATACTGTCACAGATACGCAGCATTTT. It is translated as CASSPGHTVTDTQHF.

This clonotype was seen repeatedly, ten times or more. The V and J genes are TRBV5-1 and TRBJ2-5, with TRBD2 matching over 7 bases. The CDR3 covers 15 residues. CDR1 SGHRS and CDR2 YFSETQ come from the germline V gene. With V trimmed by 5 bases and J by 2 bases, 9 bases remained unmatched. CDR3 protein: CASRMELALQETQYF. Here the CDR3 DNA reads TGCGCCAGCAGAATGGAACTAGCGTTGCAAGAGACCCAGTACTTC.

This clonotype occurred many times. J is TRBJ1-1 and V is TRBV13; the D gene is possibly TRBD1 (6 bases). The CDR3 totals 15 residues. The germline V and J ends were trimmed by 4 bases and 5 bases, with 17 bases remaining between them. Germline-derived CDR1 and CDR2 are PRHDT and FYEKMQ (reference sequence). DNA of the CDR3: TGTGCCAGCAGCTCTTACTCAGGGGCCGTAACTGAAGCTTTCTTT. It is translated as CASSSYSGAVTEAFF.

Concerning this clonotype itself: An end of the junction does not agree with germline; a read error may underlie this. The J gene is TRBJ2-6, the V gene TRBV10-3; D perhaps matches TRBD1 (6 bases). Germline V gene sequence: CDR1 ENHRY, CDR2 SYGVKD. This CDR3 is built from 16 residues. Here the CDR3 DNA reads TGTGCCATCAGTGATACACAGGGCTCTGGAGCCAACGTCCTGACTTTC. This gives the protein CAISDTQGSGANVLTF.

This clonotype has only a few counts. Since a far larger clone is one base different, this is likely a read error. The V and J genes are TRBV11-3 and TRBJ2-2; the D gene is possibly TRBD2 (6 bases). Germline V gene lookup returns CDR1 SGHNT and CDR2 YENEEA. The CDR3 has 14 amino acids. Written as DNA, the CDR3 is TGTGCCAGTATGACGGGAGCATCGACCGGGGAGCTGTTATTT. Protein product: CASMTGASTGELLF.

This clonotype was observed a handful of times. The chain uses TRBV18 and TRBJ1-5; possibly TRBD1 for D (5 bases). Trimming removed 2 bases from V and 3 bases from J, with 8 bases in between. Germline values: CDR1 KGHSH, CDR2 LQKENI. The CDR3 spans 14 residues. The DNA for the CDR3 is TGTGCCAGCTCACCAGCAGGGTCCAATCAGCCCCAGCATTTT. Its protein product is CASSPAGSNQPQHF.